This TCR beta chain derives from a study of tumor-infiltrating lymphocytes in primary liver carcinoma. About the research overall: Lesions, classed as T1-T3 N0M0, spanned about 4.2 to 10 cm across. Whole-study results and caveats: Bulk samples went unsorted, so CD4+ and CD8+ repertoires were not compared. Tumor-adjacent and tumor-blood pairs showed less overlap than tumor region pairs.

Germline DNA was extracted too, while blood RNA derived from unsorted whole blood. On this clonotype itself: Its antigen is not known. It may be a read error: a sequence one base away is much more abundant.

With a constant-region primer, TCR beta cDNA was made from about 0.5 ug of total RNA. Each TCR beta library was derived from three nested multiplex PCR rounds that employed slightly modified ARM-PCR. The first two PCR rounds used TRBV1-TRBV30 forward primers with a C-beta reverse primer, 10 to 11 cycles each. TCRdb processed the multiplex PCR reads anew with MiXCR; each CDR3 protein has one entry. The data hold about 320,000 distinct CDR3 sequences, with almost 60% observed a single time. The CDR3 length is 14 residues. Between the trimmed V and J ends, which lost 4 bases and 8 bases, there was a span of 14 bases.

This clonotype was sampled from a woman in her 30s with primary liver carcinoma and hepatitis B virus infection. The V call is TRBV12-3 or TRBV12-4, the J call TRBJ1-4; no clear D gene. The source material was peripheral blood. CDR3 region: CASSSLVAREKLFF. CDR3 DNA sequence: TGTGCCAGCAGTTCCCTGGTTGCGAGGGAAAAACTGTTTTTT.